A single sample gave rise to the 3 T cell receptor beta chains below, sequenced in a study of blood T cell repertoires in COVID-19. Method: immunoSEQ multiplex PCR; TCRdb's copy keeps in-frame clones and lacks some. The sample contains some 150,000 clones, 87% of which appear only once. Sequencing was performed on peripheral blood. These receptors originate from a woman between 50 and 59 years old with acute or convalescent COVID-19.

The genes are TRBV3-1 (or the pseudogene TRBV3-2) and TRBJ1-5; D remains ambiguous. V lost 4 bases and J 1 base, leaving 17 bases between the germline ends. Germline values: CDR1 LGHDT, CDR2 YNNKEL (reference sequence). The CDR3 contains 17 residues. Written as DNA, the CDR3 is TGTGCCAGCAGCCCATGTAGGTTTGACACGAGCAATCAGCCCCAGCATTTT. It translates to CASSPCRFDTSNQPQHF.

The V gene is TRBV15, the J gene TRBJ2-3; D gene unclear. Germline V gene sequence: CDR1 LNHNV, CDR2 YYDKDF (reference sequence). The CDR3 sequence is 17 residues long. Trimming took off 3 bases at V and 0 bases at J, with 16 bases between the two ends. The CDR3 spells CATSRVFSTSSTDTQYF. Written as DNA, the CDR3 is TGTGCCACCAGCAGGGTTTTTAGTACCTCTAGCACAGATACGCAGTATTTT.

The V and J genes are TRBV30 and TRBJ2-2; 12 bases map to TRBD1. This CDR3 has 16 residues. The germline V gene has CDR1 GTSNPN and CDR2 SVGIG (reference sequence). V gave up 0 bases and J gave up 6 bases; unmatched junction bases: 5. The CDR3 loop is CAWSVLGQGAPGELFF. CDR3 coding DNA: TGTGCCTGGAGTGTACTGGGACAGGGGGCCCCCGGGGAGCTGTTTTTT. Full variable domain (outside the CDR3, taken from reference TRBV30 and TRBJ2-2): SQTIHQWPATLVQPVGSPLSLECTVEGTSNPNLYWYRQAAGRGLQLLFYSVGIGQISSEVPQNLSASRPQDRQFILSSKKLLLSDSGFYLCAWSVLGQGAPGELFFGEGSRLTVL.